The 28 T cell receptor beta chains below all came from one sample that was sequenced in a study of response to subunit inactivated influenza vaccine. One entry per CDR3 protein, called by TCRdb with MiXCR from the RT-PCR reads. Of 150,000 to 200,000 distinct CDR3 sequences in the sample, roughly 12% were seen once. This sample also belongs to another study, concerning T cells expressing NK-cell markers. That paper notes: UMIs accompanied the 5'RACE template switching by which TCR beta cDNA was made.

Sample: CD8+ T cells sorted from PBMCs, taken approximately 12 days after vaccination. These receptors all stem from a man between 45 and 60 years old who received an inactivated influenza vaccine.

There are many counts of this clonotype. The CDR3 is CAWSTDYEQYF. Written as DNA, the CDR3 is TGTGCCTGGAGTACCGACTACGAGCAGTACTTC. V usage is TRBV30 and J usage is TRBJ2-7; D is uncertain. In germline, CDR1 is GTSNPN, CDR2 SVGIG (reference sequence). This CDR3 region has 11 residues. V lost 2 bases to trimming and J lost 3 bases, with 5 bases between them.

This chain uses TRBV5-1 with TRBJ2-6; the match to TRBD1 covers 10 bases. J lost 0 bases, V lost 5 bases, and 8 bases had no gene match. The CDR3 extends over 18 amino acids. CDR1 and CDR2 from the germline V gene are SGHRS and YFSETQ. Here the CDR3 reads CASRATGGDVSGANVLTF. In DNA form, the CDR3 reads TGCGCCAGCAGGGCGACAGGGGGCGATGTCTCTGGGGCCAACGTCCTGACTTTC. Complete variable domain (other parts from reference TRBV5-1 and TRBJ2-6): KAGVTQTPRYLIKTRGQQVTLSCSPISGHRSVSWYQQTPGQGLQFLFEYFSETQRNKGNFPGRFSGRQFSNSRSEMNVSTLELGDSALYLCASRATGGDVSGANVLTFGAGSRLTVL.

The chain joins TRBV7-9 to TRBJ2-7; D unresolved. Trimming left V 6 bases short and J 1 base short, with 4 bases between. The CDR3 has 11 residues. Germline CDR1 SEHNR, CDR2 FQNEAQ (reference sequence). CDR3 loop: CASRLSYEQYF. Written as DNA, the CDR3 is TGTGCCAGCAGGTTATCCTACGAGCAGTACTTC.

The chain uses TRBV4-3 and TRBJ1-2, with D possibly matching TRBD1 (6 bases). Looked up from germline, CDR1 is LGHNA and CDR2 is YSLEER. Trimming stripped 0 bases from V and 7 bases from J, with 12 bases between. The CDR3 is 14 residues long. As DNA, the CDR3 is TGCGCCAGCAGCCAAGATGCGGGGGCTGTTGGCTACACCTTC. Translated: CASSQDAGAVGYTF.

This clonotype has only a few counts. This chain joins TRBV4-1 and TRBJ2-2, with D perhaps matching TRBD1 (6 bases). Per germline, CDR1 MGHRA and CDR2 YSYEKL. The ends were cut back, 0 bases at V and 7 bases at J, with 12 bases in the middle. The CDR3 runs to 15 residues. The CDR3 is CASSQDAGDHGELFF. CDR3 nucleotides: TGCGCCAGCAGCCAAGATGCAGGGGATCACGGGGAGCTGTTTTTT.

This clonotype was counted between two and nine times. The chain couples TRBV7-9 to TRBJ2-5; D unclear. Trimming stripped 1 base from V and 1 base from J, with 7 bases between. The CDR3 contains 14 residues. Germline V gives CDR1 SEHNR, CDR2 FQNEAQ (reference sequence). This chain's CDR3 is CASSLVQLQETQYF. In DNA, the CDR3 is TGTGCCAGCAGCTTAGTACAGCTCCAAGAGACCCAGTACTTC.

This clonotype came up a few times. The germline gene is not matched at one end of the junction; a read error may be the cause. The chain uses TRBV9 and TRBJ2-2; D possibly corresponds to TRBD2 (6 bases). Germline loops: CDR1 SGDLS, CDR2 YYNGEE. The length of the CDR3 is 17 residues. The CDR3 bases are TGTGCCAGCAGCGACGGACAAGGGCTAGCGAATACCGGGGAGCTGTTTTTT. It encodes CASSDGQGLANTGELFF.

This clonotype has ten or more counts. V is TRBV24-1 and J is TRBJ2-5, with 7 bases lining up with TRBD2. J was trimmed by 5 bases and V by 5 bases; bases with no gene match: 16. The CDR3 totals 17 residues. In germline, CDR1 is KGHDR, CDR2 SFDVKD. CDR3 in amino acids: CATSGSGGGLSYETQYF. In DNA, the CDR3 is TGTGCCACCAGTGGTTCTGGGGGAGGGCTATCGTATGAGACCCAGTACTTC.

This clonotype was observed a few times. For the CDR3, the DNA is TGTGCCAGCAGTTCGGGGGACAGCCAAGAGACCCAGTACTTC. Its translation is CASSSGDSQETQYF. J is TRBJ2-5 and V is TRBV28; possibly TRBD1 for D (7 bases). The germline CDR1 and CDR2 sequences are MDHEN and SYDVKM. The CDR3 is made up of 14 amino acids. V gave up 4 bases and J gave up 1 base, with 10 bases separating them.

This clonotype was seen a few times. The J gene is TRBJ1-1, the V gene TRBV9, with D perhaps TRBD1 (5 bases). CDR1 SGDLS and CDR2 YYNGEE come from the germline V gene. The CDR3 totals 14 residues. V was trimmed by 2 bases and J by 4 bases, leaving 12 bases between them. The CDR3 DNA follows: TGTGCCAGCAGCGTTTACGGGGGAGGCACTGAAGCTTTCTTT. Translation: CASSVYGGGTEAFF.

V and J are TRBV28 and TRBJ1-2; TRBD1 matches at 11 bases. The CDR3 runs to 17 residues. Per germline, CDR1 MDHEN and CDR2 SYDVKM. V dropped 3 bases and J dropped 2; count of bases not matched to a gene: 8. The CDR3 DNA reads TGTGCCAGCAGTTTCCACCCGGGACAGGGGGTGAACTATGGCTACACCTTC. It yields the protein CASSFHPGQGVNYGYTF.

This clonotype has a handful of counts. The rearrangement joins TRBV29-1 to TRBJ2-3; D gene unclear. CDR1 and CDR2 from the germline V gene are SQVTM and ANQGSEA. The ends were cut back, 6 bases at V and 2 bases at J, with 9 bases in the middle. The CDR3 extends over 12 amino acids. CDR3 bases: TGCAGCGTAGGCATCGCCACAGATACGCAGTATTTT. This sequence encodes CSVGIATDTQYF.

This clonotype was detected ten times or more. CDR3 nucleotides: TGTGCCAGCAGATACAAGTGGGGGGGAGGAGAAAAACTGTTTTTT. Translating gives CASRYKWGGGEKLFF. The gene calls are TRBV12-3 or TRBV12-4 and TRBJ1-4, with D perhaps TRBD1 (5 bases). The length of the CDR3 is 15 residues. The germline V and J ends were trimmed by 6 bases and 8 bases, with 19 bases remaining between them.

This chain connects TRBV6-2 or TRBV6-3 to TRBJ2-3; 7 bases are a match to TRBD2. Germline CDR1 MNHEY, CDR2 SVGEGT. The trim removed 7 bases at V and 2 bases at J, leaving 9 bases unmatched. This CDR3 has 15 residues. In DNA, the CDR3 is TGTGCCAGCAATGCAGCGGGACTAAACACAGATACGCAGTATTTT. It yields the protein CASNAAGLNTDTQYF.

This chain joins TRBV5-2 and TRBJ2-1; the table's D call, TRBD2, was not checked against the DNA. TRBV5-2 is listed as a pseudogene. The CDR3 has 15 residues. CDR3 in DNA: TGTGCCAGCAGCGCGAGTCTGAGCACACACAATGAGCAGTTCTTC. This translates into CASSASLSTHNEQFF.

This clonotype was found a few times. V gene TRBV7-9 combines with J gene TRBJ2-1; D unclear. In germline, CDR1 is SEHNR, CDR2 FQNEAQ (reference sequence). The CDR3 loop spans 12 amino acids. V was clipped by 2 bases and J by 10 bases, with 9 bases between them. The CDR3 protein is CASSLQSGEQFF. The CDR3 DNA reads as TGTGCCAGCAGCTTACAATCCGGGGAGCAGTTCTTC.

The gene calls are TRBV7-9 and TRBJ1-6, with 8 bases matching TRBD1. The length of the CDR3 is 16 residues. With 5 bases clipped from V and 1 base from J, the junction kept 4 bases outside the gene matches. Germline lookup yields CDR1 SEHNR and CDR2 FQNEAQ (reference sequence). The CDR3 DNA sequence: TGTGCCAGCAGCGCGGGACAGGCATCCTATAATTCACCCCTCCACTTT. Translated, it gives CASSAGQASYNSPLHF.

V usage is TRBV11-2 and J usage is TRBJ2-3, with D possibly matching TRBD2 (5 bases). The CDR3 runs to 14 residues. Germline lookup yields CDR1 SGHAT and CDR2 FQNNGV. The V gene lost 2 bases and the J gene lost 4 bases, with 10 bases spanning the gap. CDR3 region: CASSLHLRADTQYF. DNA of the CDR3: TGTGCCAGCAGCTTACACCTGCGGGCAGATACGCAGTATTTT.

There are a few counts of this clonotype. CDR3 sequence: CASSHSSFTDTQYF. The CDR3 DNA sequence: TGTGCCAGCAGCCACTCTAGCTTCACAGATACGCAGTATTTT. J is TRBJ2-3 and V is TRBV14; possible D gene TRBD2, 5 bases. CDR1 is SGHDN and CDR2 is FVKESK in the germline V gene. Trimming took off 3 bases at V and 2 bases at J, with 9 bases between the two ends. The CDR3 has 14 residues.

This clonotype has at least ten counts. The chain links TRBV29-1 to TRBJ2-7, with 8 bases that match TRBD2. The germline V gene encodes CDR1 SQVTM and CDR2 ANQGSEA. CDR3 length: 14 amino acids. The trim removed 4 bases at V and 0 bases at J, leaving 5 bases unmatched. The CDR3 coding sequence is TGCAGCGTTGTACTAGCGGCCATCTCCTACGAGCAGTACTTC. It is translated as CSVVLAAISYEQYF.

This clonotype was found many times. The rearrangement joins TRBV29-1 to TRBJ2-1; the match to TRBD2 covers 9 bases. Trimming at V came to 4 bases and at J to 4 bases, leaving 8 bases not matched to a gene. The length of the CDR3 is 15 residues. The germline V gene has CDR1 SQVTM and CDR2 ANQGSEA. The CDR3 reads CSVGRGTSPYNEQFF. Here the CDR3 DNA reads TGCAGCGTTGGGCGGGGGACTAGCCCATACAATGAGCAGTTCTTC.

About this clonotype itself: At one end the junction does not follow the germline gene, possibly because of a read error. The rearrangement links TRBV7-6 to TRBJ2-1; 12 nucleotides align to TRBD2. CDR1 and CDR2 from the germline V gene are SGHVS and FNYEAQ. The CDR3 sequence is 12 residues long. CDR3 sequence: CASSLAGGPPFF. CDR3 nucleotides: TGTGCCAGCAGCCTAGCGGGAGGGCCTCCGTTCTTC. Combining the CDR3 with reference TRBV7-6 and TRBJ2-1 gives the whole variable domain GAGVSQSPRYKVTKRGQDVALRCDPISGHVSLYWYRQALGQGPEFLTYFNYEAQQDKSGLPNDRFSAERPEGSISTLTIQRTEQRDSAMYRCASSLAGGPPFFGPGTRLTVL.

This clonotype came up many times. The chain carries TRBV12-3 or TRBV12-4 and TRBJ2-3, with 7 nucleotides matching TRBD1. V was clipped by 6 bases and J by 2 bases; unmatched bases: 17. CDR3 length equals 18 residues. As DNA, the CDR3 is TGTGCCAGCAGCCCCTGGACAGGAGACTCGTTTTCCACAGATACGCAGTATTTT. Translating gives CASSPWTGDSFSTDTQYF.

This clonotype has a handful of counts. The chain joins TRBV24-1 to TRBJ2-1; 9 nucleotides match TRBD2. V shed 0 bases and J 9 bases; nucleotides not matched to a gene: 5. CDR1 KGHDR and CDR2 SFDVKD come from the germline V gene. There are 15 residues in the CDR3. The CDR3 nucleotides read TGTGCCACCAGTGATTTGGATAGCGGGAGCGCTGAGCAGTTCTTC. This codes for CATSDLDSGSAEQFF.

This clonotype was found a few times. The chain employs TRBV10-3 and TRBJ2-1; D gene ambiguous. This CDR3 is built from 13 residues. Deletions cut 7 bases from V and 5 bases from J, with 12 bases between. The germline gives CDR1 ENHRY, CDR2 SYGVKD. CDR3 residues: CAINGLLDNEQFF. The CDR3 region has the DNA TGTGCCATCAACGGTTTGTTGGACAATGAGCAGTTCTTC.

The chain combines TRBV7-3 with TRBJ2-1; a possible D gene is TRBD2 (6 bases). Trimming pared 5 bases from V and 7 bases from J, leaving 21 bases between. Germline values: CDR1 SGHTA, CDR2 FQGTGA. The CDR3 spans 16 residues. The CDR3 region has the DNA TGTGCCAGCAGCCTGGCGGGACCCCCCGCCCGGAATGAGCAGTTCTTC. Translating gives CASSLAGPPARNEQFF.

The J gene is TRBJ2-3, the V gene TRBV12-3 or TRBV12-4, with 15 bases aligning to TRBD2. Unmatched junction bases numbered 9, after V lost 6 bases and J lost 2 bases. This CDR3 is 18 amino acids long. The DNA of the CDR3 is TGTGCCAGCAGGTCACCGGGACTAGCGGGGGGCCACACAGATACGCAGTATTTT. Protein: CASRSPGLAGGHTDTQYF.

This clonotype has at least ten counts. The chain joins TRBV11-2 to TRBJ2-7; perhaps TRBD1 as D (6 bases). Between the trimmed V and J ends, which lost 4 bases and 2 bases, there was a span of 9 bases. In germline, CDR1 is SGHAT, CDR2 FQNNGV. The CDR3 spans 13 residues. The CDR3 region has the DNA TGTGCCAGCAGCTCTACAGGGACCTACGAGCAGTACTTC. Amino acids: CASSSTGTYEQYF. Drawing the rest from reference TRBV11-2 and TRBJ2-7, the complete variable domain is EAGVAQSPRYKIIEKRQSVAFWCNPISGHATLYWYQQILGQGPKLLIQFQNNGVVDDSQLPKDRFSAERLKGVDSTLKIQPAKLEDSAVYLCASSSTGTYEQYFGPGTRLTVT.